Listed here is a single TCR beta chain. Each donor gave one heparinised blood draw averaging about 100 mL. This entry belongs to a study of beta chain features in type 1 diabetes. V gave up 3 bases and J gave up 2 bases, with 11 bases separating them. This CDR3 is 14 amino acids long. Germline V gene data show CDR1 as SGHDT and CDR2 as YYEEEE. Expressed TCRB transcripts were sequenced because the entire RNA isolate underwent reverse transcription. TCRdb's copy holds only in-frame clones and misses some; the assay was immunoSEQ multiplex PCR. Found here are around 150,000 clones, less than 9.5% of them singletons; the top ten hold 0.55% to 0.75%.

Sequencing used central memory CD4+ T cells from blood. This TCR was sampled from a man aged 18 to 29 in good health. The chain links TRBV5-6 to TRBJ1-2; possibly TRBD1 for D (5 bases). CDR3: CASSSLGGNYGYTF. The CDR3 bases are TGTGCCAGCAGCTCCCTTGGGGGGAACTATGGCTACACCTTC.